Listed below are T cell receptor beta chains from one sample, sequenced in a study of CXCR3-negative and CXCR3-positive naive CD8 T cells. TCRdb reprocessed the 5' RACE reads, with one entry per CDR3 protein and no DNA. This listing includes 85,000 to 120,000 distinct CDR3 sequences. Sequencing was done on a sample of naive CXCR3+ CD8+ T cells from blood. These receptors all come from a human donor in good health. Some clones in this sample may be carry-over from other donors' samples. The CDR3 runs from the conserved cysteine through the conserved F or W.

V gene: TRBV18; J gene: TRBJ2-3; CDR3 protein: CASAWGRVTDTQYF
V gene: TRBV5-1; J gene: TRBJ2-7; CDR3 protein: CASSLEGYGGYEQYF
V gene: TRBV7-9; J gene: TRBJ2-3; CDR3 protein: CASSDQRTETDTQYF
V gene: TRBV7-2; J gene: TRBJ2-7; CDR3 protein: CASRDRGYEQYF
V gene: TRBV24-1; J gene: TRBJ2-3; CDR3 protein: CATSDSGFFAQYF
V gene: TRBV12-3/TRBV12-4; J gene: TRBJ2-3; CDR3 protein: CASSLGALLPVDTQYF
V gene: TRBV5-4; J gene: TRBJ2-3; CDR3 protein: CAVFGDTYTDTQYF
V gene: TRBV7-9; J gene: TRBJ1-1; CDR3 protein: CASSLETDEAFF
V gene: TRBV6-2/TRBV6-3; J gene: TRBJ2-7; CDR3 protein: CASSYLVGDGYEQYF
V gene: TRBV5-1; J gene: TRBJ2-7; CDR3 protein: CASSLSPDEQYF
V gene: TRBV5-1; J gene: TRBJ1-2; CDR3 protein: CASSSGLRIYGYTF
V gene: TRBV19; J gene: TRBJ1-1; CDR3 protein: CASPDRGMNTEAFF
V gene: TRBV5-1; J gene: TRBJ2-1; CDR3 protein: CASRLGRTFYNEQFF
V gene: TRBV6-5; J gene: TRBJ1-1; CDR3 protein: CASSAQGRAGWDTEAFF
V gene: TRBV4-1; J gene: TRBJ2-7; CDR3 protein: CASSQASQGLSYEQYF
V gene: TRBV3-1; J gene: TRBJ2-3; CDR3 protein: CASSQELRGSDTQYF
V gene: TRBV29-1; J gene: TRBJ1-2; CDR3 protein: CSVEAGSSLLYGYTF
V gene: TRBV28; J gene: TRBJ1-2; CDR3 protein: CASSLAGTYGYTF
V gene: TRBV29-1; J gene: TRBJ1-1; CDR3 protein: CSVEDENTEAFF
V gene: TRBV29-1; J gene: TRBJ2-5; CDR3 protein: CSAQSPSQETQYF
V gene: TRBV11-3; J gene: TRBJ2-1; CDR3 protein: CASSSRQGETYNEQFF
V gene: TRBV4-1; J gene: TRBJ2-1; CDR3 protein: CASSQAGRAGYNEQFF
V gene: TRBV7-3; J gene: TRBJ2-3; CDR3 protein: CASSLSSFDTQYF
V gene: TRBV6-2/TRBV6-3; J gene: TRBJ2-6; CDR3 protein: CASSDGSGANVLTF
V gene: TRBV20-1; J gene: TRBJ1-2; CDR3 protein: CSARAIGGNYGYTF
V gene: TRBV7-6; J gene: TRBJ1-2; CDR3 protein: CASRPGGDYGYTF
V gene: TRBV7-9; J gene: TRBJ1-1; CDR3 protein: CASSFDRGIEAFF
V gene: TRBV11-3; J gene: TRBJ2-7; CDR3 protein: CASSGFQGYEQYF
V gene: TRBV4-3; J gene: TRBJ1-1; CDR3 protein: CASSQELTQEGPNTEAFF
V gene: TRBV5-1; J gene: TRBJ2-5; CDR3 protein: CASRPQTDTSSGAWTAQYF
V gene: TRBV9; J gene: TRBJ2-7; CDR3 protein: CASSAGTDSYEQYF
V gene: TRBV7-9; J gene: TRBJ2-7; CDR3 protein: CASRGDRSNYEQYF
V gene: TRBV25-1; J gene: TRBJ2-2; CDR3 protein: CASSEAGVAGELFF
V gene: TRBV29-1; J gene: TRBJ1-6; CDR3 protein: CSVDSRGRARANNSPLHF
V gene: TRBV4-1; J gene: TRBJ2-6; CDR3 protein: CASSQERGTGANVLTF
V gene: TRBV28; J gene: TRBJ2-7; CDR3 protein: CASTSRTSRYEQYF
V gene: TRBV27; J gene: TRBJ2-7; CDR3 protein: CASASIQGHRSYEQYF
V gene: TRBV5-6; J gene: TRBJ2-3; CDR3 protein: CASSLGGSSADTQYF
V gene: TRBV10-3; J gene: TRBJ1-1; CDR3 protein: CAIAGEGYTEAFF
V gene: TRBV28; J gene: TRBJ2-1; CDR3 protein: CASSFNGQDNEQFF
V gene: TRBV4-2; J gene: TRBJ2-5; CDR3 protein: CASSQELAGLGETQYF
V gene: TRBV12-3/TRBV12-4; J gene: TRBJ1-5; CDR3 protein: CASRERGQPQHF
V gene: TRBV29-1; J gene: TRBJ2-2; CDR3 protein: CSVATGTNTGELFF
V gene: TRBV29-1; J gene: TRBJ2-7; CDR3 protein: CSVRQRYEQYF
V gene: TRBV20-1; J gene: TRBJ1-1; CDR3 protein: CSARNEAPGQGFYMNTEAFF